The 30 T cell receptor beta chains listed next were all sequenced from one sample in a study of cytomegalovirus exposure and HLA in healthy donors. Primers included in the PCR were 60 Vbeta and 13 Jbeta primers. Assay: immunoSEQ multiplex PCR; the TCRdb copy retains only in-frame clones and omits some. The sample's table shows about 140,000 clones. The sample consisted of PBMCs. These receptors came from a woman aged 18-29 years in good health and CMV-seronegative.

V gene TRBV19 combines with J gene TRBJ2-2; D might be TRBD1 (5 bases). Germline V CDR1 and CDR2: LNHDA, SQIVND (reference sequence). The CDR3 has 14 amino acids. Trimming removed 7 bases at V and 6 bases at J, with 15 bases between. CDR3 sequence (DNA): TGTGCCAGTACCGGATGGGGCATGTCCGGGGAGCTGTTTTTT. Its translation is CASTGWGMSGELFF.

The chain has TRBV5-1 and TRBJ1-2; D is possibly TRBD1 (6 bases). This CDR3 is 17 amino acids long. Trimming cost V 4 bases and J 0 bases, with 19 bases left between them. Germline CDR1 SGHRS, CDR2 YFSETQ. The CDR3 nucleotides are TGCGCCAGCAGCCGATCGACCGGGACACGAACTAACTATGGCTACACCTTC. It translates to CASSRSTGTRTNYGYTF. The variable domain in full, completed from reference TRBV5-1 and TRBJ1-2, reads KAGVTQTPRYLIKTRGQQVTLSCSPISGHRSVSWYQQTPGQGLQFLFEYFSETQRNKGNFPGRFSGRQFSNSRSEMNVSTLELGDSALYLCASSRSTGTRTNYGYTFGSGTRLTVV.

V is TRBV30 and J is TRBJ1-5, with TRBD1 as a possible D gene (6 bases). V lost 3 bases, J lost 2 bases, and 20 bases lay in between. Germline assignment: CDR1 GTSNPN and CDR2 SVGIG (reference sequence). The CDR3 totals 17 residues. The CDR3 protein is CAWSKRRDTQGNQPQHF. The DNA of the CDR3 is TGTGCCTGGAGCAAGCGACGGGACACCCAAGGCAATCAGCCCCAGCATTTT.

V is TRBV28 and J is TRBJ1-6, with TRBD1 as a possible D gene (5 bases). CDR1 MDHEN and CDR2 SYDVKM come from the germline V gene. The CDR3 contains 13 residues. V was pared by 6 bases and J by 8 bases, with 11 bases between. The CDR3 spells CASRNRQYSPLHF. In DNA, the CDR3 is TGTGCCAGCAGAAATCGACAGTATTCACCCCTCCACTTT. Combining the CDR3 with reference TRBV28 and TRBJ1-6 gives the whole variable domain DVKVTQSSRYLVKRTGEKVFLECVQDMDHENMFWYRQDPGLGLRLIYFSYDVKMKEKGDIPEGYSVSREKKERFSLILESASTNQTSMYLCASRNRQYSPLHFGNGTRLTVT.

The chain recombines TRBV14 with TRBJ1-2; perhaps TRBD1 as D (6 bases). Trimming removed 5 bases from V and 8 bases from J, with 18 bases in between. CDR1 SGHDN and CDR2 FVKESK come from the germline V gene. The CDR3 has 14 residues. The CDR3 DNA reads as TGTGCCAGCAGCACAGGGTCAGGGGTAGAAGGCTACACCTTC. Its protein product is CASSTGSGVEGYTF.

The V and J genes are TRBV6-1 and TRBJ1-5; D is undetermined. CDR1 MNHNS and CDR2 SASEGT come from the germline V gene. Trimming stripped 7 bases from V and 6 bases from J, with 13 bases between. The length of the CDR3 is 13 residues. The CDR3 sequence is CASNGTTSQPQHF. The CDR3 bases are TGTGCCAGCAATGGAACGACATCTCAGCCCCAGCATTTT.

V usage is TRBV7-9 and J usage is TRBJ1-3; 10 bases agree with TRBD1. Trimming removed 5 bases from V and 4 bases from J; junction bases left unmatched: 8. Germline CDR1 is SEHNR and CDR2 is FQNEAQ (reference sequence). The CDR3 is 16 residues long. As DNA, the CDR3 is TGTGCCAGCAGCCCGATCGGGGACAGGGGAGGAAACACCATATATTTT. Translation: CASSPIGDRGGNTIYF. Based on the CDR3 plus reference TRBV7-9 and TRBJ1-3, the full variable domain is DTGVSQNPRHKITKRGQNVTFRCDPISEHNRLYWYRQTLGQGPEFLTYFQNEAQLEKSRLLSDRFSAERPKGSFSTLEIQRTEQGDSAMYLCASSPIGDRGGNTIYFGEGSWLTVV.

The chain has TRBV14 and TRBJ2-1; 7 bases line up with TRBD2. The CDR3 length is 17 residues. With V trimmed by 0 bases and J by 5 bases, 10 bases remained unmatched. Looked up from germline, CDR1 is SGHDN and CDR2 is FVKESK. The CDR3 bases are TGTGCCAGCAGCCAAGATTTACTGGCTAGCGGTCACAATGAGCAGTTCTTC. The encoded protein is CASSQDLLASGHNEQFF.

This chain links TRBV21-1 with TRBJ2-3; TRBD2, the D gene given by the table, was not confirmed from the DNA. TRBV21-1 is flagged as a pseudogene. There are 16 residues in the CDR3. CDR3: CASSKTPQKSTDTQYF. CDR3 coding DNA: TGTGCCAGCAGCAAAACTCCCCAAAAAAGCACAGATACGCAGTATTTT.

This rearrangement joins TRBV19 to TRBJ2-1, with D possibly TRBD1 on 6 matching bases. Trimming shortened V by 10 bases and J by 8 bases, and 24 bases separated the two germline ends. This CDR3 comprises 15 residues. Germline assignment: CDR1 LNHDA and CDR2 SQIVND (reference sequence). CDR3 coding DNA: TGTGCCACCTCCCCGGACAGCAAAAGAGTGGATGAGCAGTTCTTC. Amino acids: CATSPDSKRVDEQFF.

The CDR3 sequence: CASSKSGRAYEQYF. In DNA form, the CDR3 reads TGTGCCAGCAGCAAAAGCGGGAGGGCCTACGAGCAGTACTTC. The V call is TRBV7-2, the J call TRBJ2-5; 10 bases line up with TRBD2. TRBJ2-7 matches the DNA end more closely, so the J call is doubtful. From germline, CDR1 is SGHTA and CDR2 FQGNSA. There are 14 residues in the CDR3.

CDR3 sequence reads: CASITGSTYNSPLHF. Here the CDR3 DNA reads TGTGCCAGCATCACAGGTTCTACCTATAATTCACCCCTCCACTTT. This sequence joins TRBV28 and TRBJ1-6; D might be TRBD1 (5 bases). Germline V lookup: CDR1 MDHEN, CDR2 SYDVKM. V lost 7 bases to trimming and J lost 2 bases, with 12 bases between them. The CDR3 is 15 residues long.

V usage is TRBV13 and J usage is TRBJ2-4, with 11 bases identical to TRBD2. Germline V CDR1 and CDR2: PRHDT, FYEKMQ (reference sequence). The CDR3 extends over 18 amino acids. With 6 bases clipped from V and 3 bases from J, the junction kept 13 bases outside the gene matches. The CDR3 reads CASSSGTSGPESKNIQYF. The CDR3 DNA follows: TGTGCCAGCAGTTCCGGGACTAGCGGACCGGAAAGCAAAAACATTCAGTACTTC. The variable domain in full, with the rest retrieved from reference TRBV13 and TRBJ2-4, is AAGVIQSPRHLIKEKRETATLKCYPIPRHDTVYWYQQGPGQDPQFLISFYEKMQSDKGSIPDRFSAQQFSDYHSELNMSSLELGDSALYFCASSSGTSGPESKNIQYFGAGTRLSVL.

The CDR3 DNA follows: TGTGCCAGCAGCTTTTTAGCGGGGGAATACAATGAGCAGTTCTTC. Amino acid sequence: CASSFLAGEYNEQFF. The J gene is TRBJ2-1, the V gene TRBV5-4; TRBD2 matches 9 bases. The CDR3 consists of 15 residues. Germline lookup yields CDR1 SGHNT and CDR2 YYREEE (reference sequence). V trimming: 2 bases; J trimming: 4 bases; junction bases outside the gene matches: 4.

The chain recombines TRBV5-1 with TRBJ2-2, with TRBD2 matching over 7 bases. With V trimmed by 2 bases and J by 4 bases, 2 bases remained unmatched. The CDR3 length is 14 residues. Germline CDR1 reads SGHRS; CDR2 reads YFSETQ. CDR3 amino acids: CASSFRLATGELFF. The DNA for the CDR3 is TGCGCCAGCAGCTTCCGACTAGCCACCGGGGAGCTGTTTTTT.

The chain links TRBV10-3 to TRBJ2-5; 8 nucleotides agree with TRBD2. This CDR3 has 16 residues. Per the germline V gene, CDR1 is ENHRY and CDR2 is SYGVKD. The V gene end was trimmed by 6 bases and the J gene end by 0 bases; junction bases not matched to a gene: 9. CDR3 in DNA: TGTGCCATCAGCCCGGGACTAGGAGGGTACCAAGAGACCCAGTACTTC. Translation gives CAISPGLGGYQETQYF.

The chain has TRBV5-6 and TRBJ1-1; the match to TRBD1 covers 11 bases. From germline, CDR1 is SGHDT and CDR2 YYEEEE. CDR3 size: 15 residues. V shed 0 bases and J 5 bases; nucleotides not matched to a gene: 3. The CDR3 bases are TGTGCCAGCAGCTTGGGGGACAGGGGGTGGACTGAAGCTTTCTTT. The encoded protein is CASSLGDRGWTEAFF.

The CDR3 protein is CASSQGASNYGYTF. The CDR3 nucleotides are TGCGCCAGCAGCCAAGGGGCCAGTAACTATGGCTACACCTTC. This chain connects TRBV4-1 to TRBJ1-2; D is unclear. The germline V gene encodes CDR1 MGHRA and CDR2 YSYEKL. V dropped 1 base and J dropped 1 base, with 7 bases sitting between them. The CDR3 spans 14 residues.

The J gene is TRBJ2-1, the V gene TRBV7-3; the match to TRBD1 covers 8 bases. In germline, CDR1 is SGHTA, CDR2 FQGTGA. This CDR3 is 13 amino acids long. J gave up 6 bases and V 4 bases, and 2 bases lay outside the gene matches. CDR3 residues: CASSYQGANEQFF. For the CDR3, the DNA is TGTGCCAGCAGCTACCAGGGGGCCAATGAGCAGTTCTTC.

V and J are TRBV11-3 and TRBJ1-2, with D perhaps matching TRBD1 (6 bases). Trimming left V 3 bases short and J 7 bases short, with 12 bases between. Germline lookup yields CDR1 SGHNT and CDR2 YENEEA. CDR3 length equals 13 residues. CDR3 loop: CASSFRGGSGYTF. The CDR3 bases are TGTGCCAGCAGCTTTCGGGGGGGCTCTGGCTACACCTTC.

This chain links TRBV4-1 with TRBJ1-1, with 8 positions matching TRBD1. The CDR3 is 16 residues long. The ends lost 4 bases at V and 0 bases at J; junction bases unmatched: 7. Looked up from germline, CDR1 is MGHRA and CDR2 is YSYEKL. The CDR3 loop reads CASSRTLQGVNTEAFF. As DNA, the CDR3 is TGCGCCAGCAGCCGTACGCTACAGGGGGTGAACACTGAAGCTTTCTTT.

V usage is TRBV6-1 and J usage is TRBJ2-1, with 10 bases that match TRBD2. Germline CDR1 and CDR2: MNHNS and SASEGT. This CDR3 has 15 amino acids. With V trimmed by 7 bases and J by 2 bases, 5 bases remained unmatched. The CDR3: CASTPLAGAYNEQFF. CDR3 in DNA: TGTGCCAGCACCCCCCTAGCGGGGGCCTACAATGAGCAGTTCTTC.

This chain uses TRBV20-1 with TRBJ1-2; D is ambiguous. The V and J ends lost 2 bases and 5 bases respectively, with 6 bases between them. The CDR3 consists of 11 residues. Germline CDR1 and CDR2: DFQATT and SNEGSKA (reference sequence). As DNA, the CDR3 is TGCAGTGCTAGACAACAGTATGGCTACACCTTC. It encodes CSARQQYGYTF.

V gene TRBV6-5 combines with J gene TRBJ2-7, with unresolved D. CDR3 length: 13 residues. The V end was cut by 0 bases, the J end by 5 bases, with 8 bases between. Germline loops: CDR1 MNHEY, CDR2 SVGAGI. The CDR3: CASSYSLVNEQYF. In DNA, the CDR3 is TGTGCCAGCAGTTACTCCCTTGTTAACGAGCAGTACTTC.

The rearrangement uses TRBV5-1 and TRBJ2-2; 7 bases align to TRBD2. The V segment lost 4 bases and the J segment 0 bases; nucleotides outside the gene matches: 15. The CDR3 extends over 19 amino acids. Germline V CDR1 and CDR2: SGHRS, YFSETQ. The CDR3 spells CASSLGPYGRAPNTGELFF. The CDR3 nucleotides are TGCGCCAGCAGCCTGGGACCATATGGGAGGGCCCCGAACACCGGGGAGCTGTTTTTT.

The V and J genes are TRBV11-2 and TRBJ2-3, with TRBD1 as a possible D gene (6 bases). With 5 bases removed from V and 2 bases from J, the gap between germline ends came to 11 bases. The CDR3 contains 14 residues. Germline loops: CDR1 SGHAT, CDR2 FQNNGV. CDR3 residues: CASSRGQITDTQYF. Here the CDR3 DNA reads TGTGCCAGCAGCCGCGGACAGATCACAGATACGCAGTATTTT.

The rearrangement uses TRBV10-1 and TRBJ2-1; 7 bases agree with TRBD2. V shed 2 bases and J 5 bases; nucleotides not matched to a gene: 6. The CDR3 covers 15 residues. CDR1 WNHNN and CDR2 SYGVQD come from the germline V gene (reference sequence). Written as DNA, the CDR3 is TGCGCCAGCAGTGAGACGGGAGGACCAAACAATGAGCAGTTCTTC. Its protein is CASSETGGPNNEQFF.

This chain joins TRBV18 and TRBJ1-2; no firm D call. This CDR3 comprises 13 residues. Trimming cost V 4 bases and J 3 bases, with 9 bases left between them. From germline, CDR1 is KGHSH and CDR2 LQKENI. The CDR3 protein is CASSRELDYGYTF. CDR3 DNA sequence: TGTGCCAGCTCACGCGAGTTAGACTATGGCTACACCTTC.

The rearrangement links TRBV5-4 to TRBJ2-3, with TRBD2 identical over 13 bases. Germline-derived CDR1 and CDR2 are SGHNT and YYREEE (reference sequence). After removal of 0 bases from V and 6 bases from J, the junction contained 7 bases not matched to a gene. The CDR3 totals 17 residues. The CDR3 nucleotides read TGTGCCAGCAGCTTGGCGGGGACTAGCGGGATGAGGGATACGCAGTATTTT. Protein sequence: CASSLAGTSGMRDTQYF.

The genes are TRBV12-5 and TRBJ1-2; 7 nucleotides match TRBD1. J was trimmed by 3 bases and V by 1 base; bases with no gene match: 5. This CDR3 contains 15 residues. From germline, CDR1 is LGHNT and CDR2 FRNRAP. CDR3 nucleotide sequence: TGTGCTAGTGGTTTGGCCCAAACAGGGGACTATGGCTACACCTTC. Encoded protein: CASGLAQTGDYGYTF.